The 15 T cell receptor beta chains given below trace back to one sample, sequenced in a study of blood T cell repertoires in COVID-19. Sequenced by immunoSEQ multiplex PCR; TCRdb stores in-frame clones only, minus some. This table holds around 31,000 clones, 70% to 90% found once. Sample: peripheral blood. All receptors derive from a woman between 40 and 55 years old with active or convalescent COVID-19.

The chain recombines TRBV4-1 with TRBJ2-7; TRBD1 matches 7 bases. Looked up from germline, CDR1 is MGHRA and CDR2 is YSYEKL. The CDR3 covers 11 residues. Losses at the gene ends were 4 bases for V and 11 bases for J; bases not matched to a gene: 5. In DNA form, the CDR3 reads TGCGCCAGCAGCCTTACAGGGGAGAAGTACTTC. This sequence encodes CASSLTGEKYF.

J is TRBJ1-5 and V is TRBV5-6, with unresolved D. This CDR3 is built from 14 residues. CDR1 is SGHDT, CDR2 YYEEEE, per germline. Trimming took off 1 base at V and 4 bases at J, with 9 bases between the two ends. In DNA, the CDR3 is TGTGCCAGCAGCTTGTGGCCCCCTAATCAGCCCCAGCATTTT. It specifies CASSLWPPNQPQHF.

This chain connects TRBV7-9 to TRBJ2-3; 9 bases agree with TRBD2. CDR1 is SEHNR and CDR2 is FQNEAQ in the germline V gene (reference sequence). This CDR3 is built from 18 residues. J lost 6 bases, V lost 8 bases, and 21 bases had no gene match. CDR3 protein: CASPLLGFSGRFVDTQYF. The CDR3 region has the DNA TGTGCCAGCCCCCTACTAGGCTTCAGCGGGAGGTTCGTGGATACGCAGTATTTT.

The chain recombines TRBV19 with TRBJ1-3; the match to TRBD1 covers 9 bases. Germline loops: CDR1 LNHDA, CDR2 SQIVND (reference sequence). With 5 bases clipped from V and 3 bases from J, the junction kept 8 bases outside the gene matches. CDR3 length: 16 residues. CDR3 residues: CASSAPGQGFGNTIYF. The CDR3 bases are TGTGCCAGTAGTGCCCCCGGACAGGGGTTTGGAAACACCATATATTTT. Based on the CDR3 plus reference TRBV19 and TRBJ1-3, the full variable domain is DGGITQSPKYLFRKEGQNVTLSCEQNLNHDAMYWYRQDPGQGLRLIYYSQIVNDFQKGDIAEGYSVSREKKESFPLTVTSAQKNPTAFYLCASSAPGQGFGNTIYFGEGSWLTVV.

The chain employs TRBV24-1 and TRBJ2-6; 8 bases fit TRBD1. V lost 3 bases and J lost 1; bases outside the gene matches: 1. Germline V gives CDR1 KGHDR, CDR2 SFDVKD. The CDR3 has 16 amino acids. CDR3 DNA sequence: TGTGCCACCAGTGATCACAGGGGGTCTGGGGCCAACGTCCTGACTTTC. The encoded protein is CATSDHRGSGANVLTF.

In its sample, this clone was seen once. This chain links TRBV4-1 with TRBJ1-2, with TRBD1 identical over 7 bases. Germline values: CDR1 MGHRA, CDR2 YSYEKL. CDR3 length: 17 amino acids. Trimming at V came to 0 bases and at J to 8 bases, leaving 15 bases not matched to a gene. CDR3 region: CASSQDSRQGTVEGYTF. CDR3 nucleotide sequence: TGCGCCAGCAGCCAAGATTCTCGGCAGGGGACAGTTGAGGGCTACACCTTC.

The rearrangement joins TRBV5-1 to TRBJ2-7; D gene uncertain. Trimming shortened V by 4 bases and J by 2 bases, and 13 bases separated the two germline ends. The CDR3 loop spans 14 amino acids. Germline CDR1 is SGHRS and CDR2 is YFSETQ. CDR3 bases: TGCGCCAGCAGCGTCGCGGCGTACCCCTACGAGCAGTACTTC. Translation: CASSVAAYPYEQYF.

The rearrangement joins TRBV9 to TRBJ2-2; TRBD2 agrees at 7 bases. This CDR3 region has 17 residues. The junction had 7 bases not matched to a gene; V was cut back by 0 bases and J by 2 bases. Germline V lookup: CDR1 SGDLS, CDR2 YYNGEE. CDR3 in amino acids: CASSVVYPSGNTGELFF. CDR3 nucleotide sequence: TGTGCCAGCAGCGTAGTGTATCCTAGCGGCAACACCGGGGAGCTGTTTTTT.

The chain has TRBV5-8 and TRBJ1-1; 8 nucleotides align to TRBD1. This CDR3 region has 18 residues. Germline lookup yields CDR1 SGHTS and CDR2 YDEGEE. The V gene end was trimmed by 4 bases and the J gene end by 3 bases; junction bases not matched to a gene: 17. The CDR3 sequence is CASSPLWGDRGSDTEAFF. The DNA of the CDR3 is TGTGCCAGCAGCCCACTGTGGGGAGACAGGGGTAGCGACACTGAAGCTTTCTTT.

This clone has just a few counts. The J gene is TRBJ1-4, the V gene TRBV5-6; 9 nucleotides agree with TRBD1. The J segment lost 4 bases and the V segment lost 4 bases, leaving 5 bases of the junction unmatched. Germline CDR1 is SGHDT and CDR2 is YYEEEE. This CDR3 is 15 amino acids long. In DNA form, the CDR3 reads TGTGCCAGCAGCCCGGGGACAGGGTATAATGAAAAACTGTTTTTT. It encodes CASSPGTGYNEKLFF.

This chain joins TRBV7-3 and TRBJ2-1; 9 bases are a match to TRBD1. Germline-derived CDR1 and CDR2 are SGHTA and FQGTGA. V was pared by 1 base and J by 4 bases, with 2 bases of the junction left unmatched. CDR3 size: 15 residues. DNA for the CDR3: TGTGCCAGCAGCTTAAGGGACAGGGTGTACAATGAGCAGTTCTTC. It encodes CASSLRDRVYNEQFF.

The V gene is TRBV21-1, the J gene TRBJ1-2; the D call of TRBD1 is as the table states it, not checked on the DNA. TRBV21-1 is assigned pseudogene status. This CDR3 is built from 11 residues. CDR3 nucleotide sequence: TGTGCCAGCAGCGACAGGGAGGGCTACACCTTC. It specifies CASSDREGYTF.

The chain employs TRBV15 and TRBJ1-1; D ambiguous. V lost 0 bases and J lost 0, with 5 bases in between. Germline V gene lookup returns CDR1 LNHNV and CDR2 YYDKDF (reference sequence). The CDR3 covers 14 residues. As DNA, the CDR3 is TGTGCCACCAGCAGAGATGCGGTGAACACTGAAGCTTTCTTT. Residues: CATSRDAVNTEAFF.

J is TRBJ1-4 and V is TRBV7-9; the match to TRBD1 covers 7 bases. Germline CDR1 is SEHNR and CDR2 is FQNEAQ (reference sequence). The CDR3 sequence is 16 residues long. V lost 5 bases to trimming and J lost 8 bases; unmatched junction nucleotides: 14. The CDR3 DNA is TGTGCCAGCAGCCCCACCTTCGACAGGGTGGGGGAAAAACTGTTTTTT. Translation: CASSPTFDRVGEKLFF.

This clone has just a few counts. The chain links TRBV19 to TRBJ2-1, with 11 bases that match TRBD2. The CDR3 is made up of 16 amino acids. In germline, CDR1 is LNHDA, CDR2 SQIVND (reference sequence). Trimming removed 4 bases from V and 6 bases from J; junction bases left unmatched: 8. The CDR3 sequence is CASSTFSGRASNEQFF. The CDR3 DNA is TGTGCCAGTAGTACCTTTAGCGGGAGGGCCTCCAATGAGCAGTTCTTC.